This T cell receptor beta chain was profiled in a study of CD8 T cells in Susac syndrome. The CDR3 totals 17 residues. Germline V gene sequence: CDR1 PRHDT, CDR2 FYEKMQ (reference sequence). With 4 bases clipped from V and 4 bases from J, the junction kept 15 bases outside the gene matches. It was with random hexamers that 0.5 to 1 ug RNA was reverse transcribed. A single record per CDR3 protein comes from TCRdb applying MiXCR to the immunoSEQ multiplex PCR reads. This sample has 200,000 to 250,000 distinct CDR3 sequences; about 94% occur once, and the top ten carry over 0.15%. Sample: CD4+ T cells from PBMCs. This sequence was found in a human donor with Susac syndrome. J is TRBJ1-2 and V is TRBV13, with 7 bases lining up with TRBD1. In DNA, the CDR3 is TGTGCCAGCAGCTCCACGATCCACACAGGGGCTGGCTATGGCTACACCTTC. It translates to CASSSTIHTGAGYGYTF.